This is a list of T cell receptor beta chains from one sample in a study of regulatory T cells in long-lasting Graves disease. TCRdb called the multiplex PCR reads again in MiXCR, with one record for every CDR3 protein. Of 540,000 or so distinct CDR3 sequences in the sample, roughly 13% were seen once. This sample also belongs to another study, concerning T cells in Graves' hyperthyroidism and ophthalmopathy.

The sample here was peripheral blood mononuclear cells (PBMCs), taken at new diagnosis, from a patient treated with antithyroid drugs. These receptors all come from a man aged 30-40 years with Graves disease. CDR3s include the opening cysteine and the closing phenylalanine or tryptophan. The D gene is left open where the match is weak. A clone size is listed for some rows: how often the clone was seen (once, few, many), or a class if it is expanded.

D	size	J	V	CDR3	DNA
NA	many	TRBJ1-2	TRBV2	CASSDPGGYGYTF	TGTGCCAGCAGTGACCCCGGGGGCTATGGCTACACCTTC
NA	NA	TRBJ2-5	TRBV5-6	CASNKLRGEGLETQYF	TGTGCCAGCAACAAACTTAGGGGGGAGGGCCTGGAGACCCAGTACTTC
TRBD1	many	TRBJ1-1	TRBV13	CASSPPGTGGIAEAFF	TGTGCCAGCAGCCCACCCGGGACAGGGGGGATAGCTGAAGCTTTCTTT
TRBD1	many	TRBJ2-7	TRBV29-1	CSVLDRDKRYEQYF	TGCAGCGTCTTGGACAGGGACAAACGCTACGAGCAGTACTTC
TRBD2	many	TRBJ2-1	TRBV3-1	CASSQDGAGADNEQFF	TGTGCCAGCAGCCAAGATGGGGCGGGAGCTGACAATGAGCAGTTCTTC
NA	few	TRBJ2-4	TRBV20-1	CSANPGLAKNIQYF	TGCAGTGCTAACCCGGGGTTGGCCAAAAACATTCAGTACTTC
TRBD1	many	TRBJ1-1	TRBV30	CAWTQDRGTEAFF	TGTGCCTGGACTCAGGACAGGGGAACTGAAGCTTTCTTT
NA	many	TRBJ1-1	TRBV27	CASSTTRTRSKAEAFF	TGTGCCAGCAGCACTACTCGGACAAGGTCTAAAGCTGAAGCTTTCTTT
TRBD2	many	TRBJ2-3	TRBV12-3/TRBV12-4	CASIRTSGNPDTQYF	TGTGCCAGCATCAGGACTAGCGGGAACCCAGATACGCAGTATTTT
TRBD1	few	TRBJ2-5	TRBV18	CANSLSTGAKETQYF	TGTGCCAACTCACTCTCGACAGGGGCCAAAGAGACCCAGTACTTC
TRBD1	few	TRBJ1-3	TRBV10-1	CASSESTGRRPGGNTIYF	TGCGCCAGCAGTGAGTCGACAGGGAGGCGGCCTGGAGGAAACACCATATATTTT
NA	many	TRBJ2-7	TRBV19	CASSGAAGSPAEQYF	TGTGCCAGTAGTGGGGCGGCAGGGAGCCCCGCCGAGCAGTACTTC
TRBD1	many	TRBJ1-1	TRBV10-3	CAIRSGTGTEAFF	TGTGCCATCAGGTCCGGGACAGGAACTGAAGCTTTCTTT
NA	few	TRBJ2-1	TRBV12-3/TRBV12-4	CASSKSNAPYNEQFF	TGTGCCAGCAGTAAAAGCAACGCGCCCTACAATGAGCAGTTCTTC
TRBD2	NA	TRBJ2-7	TRBV7-9	CASSQRHPRASGRPKDTYEQYF	TGTGCCAGCAGCCAGAGACACCCCAGGGCTAGCGGGAGGCCTAAAGATACCTACGAGCAGTACTTC
TRBD2	many	TRBJ2-7	TRBV9	CASSVGLARNSEQYF	TGTGCCAGCAGCGTAGGACTAGCGAGGAACTCCGAGCAGTACTTC
NA	NA	TRBJ1-5	TRBV29-1	CSVEGGAVSNQPQHF	TGCAGCGTTGAAGGGGGGGCCGTTAGCAATCAGCCCCAGCATTTT
NA	many	TRBJ2-3	TRBV12-3/TRBV12-4	CASSTRLGSLLTDTQYF	TGTGCCAGCAGTACCCGACTCGGCTCATTACTCACAGATACGCAGTATTTT
NA	many	TRBJ1-1	TRBV30	CAWSVREGGTEAFF	TGTGCCTGGAGTGTACGAGAGGGAGGCACTGAAGCTTTCTTT
NA	many	TRBJ2-4	TRBV12-3/TRBV12-4	CASSGSGNIQYF	TGTGCCAGCAGTGGATCCGGGAACATTCAGTACTTC
NA	NA	TRBJ1-5	TRBV19	CASSIDHLPSNQPQHF	TGTGCCAGTAGTATCGACCACTTACCGAGCAATCAGCCCCAGCATTTT
NA	many	TRBJ2-3	TRBV5-1	CASSLGYLTDTQYF	TGCGCCAGCAGCTTGGGGTATCTCACAGATACGCAGTATTTT
NA	many	TRBJ2-2	TRBV20-1	CSARITNTGELFF	TGCAGTGCTAGAATAACAAACACCGGGGAGCTGTTTTTT
TRBD2	many	TRBJ2-7	TRBV5-1	CASSSPGTSGRSSYEQYF	TGCGCCAGCAGCTCCCCGGGGACTAGCGGGAGGAGCTCCTACGAGCAGTACTTC
TRBD1	few	TRBJ2-7	TRBV20-1	CSARVPFRDRTYEQYF	TGCAGTGCTAGAGTCCCATTCCGGGACAGAACCTACGAGCAGTACTTC
NA	NA	TRBJ1-2	TRBV6-2/TRBV6-3	CASRVGTGYTF	TGTGCCAGCAGGGTGGGAACCGGCTACACCTTC
NA	many	TRBJ1-2	TRBV19	CASTPLVTRGHPLDYGYTF	TGTGCCAGTACTCCACTCGTAACCCGGGGACACCCGTTGGACTATGGCTACACCTTC
NA	many	TRBJ2-5	TRBV2	CASLREETQYF	TGTGCCAGCCTCAGGGAAGAGACCCAGTACTTC
NA	many	TRBJ2-1	TRBV20-1	CSAPIPSAEQFF	TGCAGTGCCCCCATCCCCAGCGCCGAGCAGTTCTTC